This TCR beta chain was sequenced for a study of CD8+ T cells in alopecia areata (dated by TCRdb to between 2017 and 2018). Describing the broader study: Treated patients were enrolled in an open-label pilot trial of oral tofacitinib, 5 to 10 mg twice daily, for moderate-to-severe alopecia areata. For the treated patients, the SALT score, which quantifies what percentage of scalp surface area is affected, served as the measure of disease severity. On the human side, TCRbeta sequencing was run on scalp tissue and on sorted CD4+ and CD8+ peripheral blood T cells from healthy controls and from alopecia areata patients with either patchy or totalis/universalis disease. Scalp clonality was compared across normal scalp (n=4), patchy alopecia areata scalp (n=8), and alopecia totalis/universalis scalp (n=8). Tofacitinib-treated patients had biopsies at baseline and at 4 and 24 weeks of treatment, with a later scalp biopsy in several patients. The RNA source kit depended on sample type: the PAXgene miRNA kit for fixed scalp, the miRNeasy kit for PBMCs, and the RNeasy kit for mouse skin. Patients stayed on tofacitinib for 6 to 18 months and then had 6 months of follow-up off drug so that delayed response and recurrence could be assessed. TCRbeta CDR3 regions were amplified by immunoSEQ multiplex PCR using 35 Vbeta forward and 13 Jbeta reverse primers. To study T cell clonal expansion in alopecia areata, the researchers applied high-throughput TCRbeta sequencing to both the C3H/HeJ mouse model and human patients.

Broader findings and caveats from the paper: During tofacitinib treatment, many expanded lesional clones stuck around in both scalp and blood, and this persistence may partly explain why relapse happens after treatment is stopped. Because the treated cohort was small and had only one nonresponder, larger studies are needed to examine links between baseline CD8+ expansion and response. Higher clonality and more expanded CD8+ clones were observed in lesional scalp than in normal scalp, particularly in alopecia totalis/universalis, a finding suggestive of antigenic drive. Compared with mice, TCR sequences shared between patients were less clear, possibly partly because of HLA diversity across the patient population. With tofacitinib, both scalp clonality and the number of expanded CD8+ clones among the top 100 scalp clones went down significantly. Resident alphabeta T cells in normal human skin are also sequenced, complicating scalp TCR repertoire analysis, unlike mouse skin dominated by gammadelta T cells.

In regard to this clone: The antigen it binds to is not known. Base qualities were left out, and no much larger clone turns up one base away.

The sample's time point, from its label and the paper: 4 weeks on oral tofacitinib. The sample's treatment or condition label, in plain terms: oral pan-JAK inhibitor, 5-10 mg twice daily. Lesional scalp punch biopsies and peripheral blood were obtained from alopecia areata patients. PBMCs were isolated by density centrifugation and stained for CD3, CD4 and CD8, and CD4+ and CD8+ T cells were sorted on a FACSAria. The protocol used for the library was the immunoSEQ multiplex PCR assay. RNA was extracted from all samples and reverse transcribed into cDNA, which served as template for TCR sequencing. First-strand cDNA was synthesized with SuperScript III using a 2:1 mix of oligo-dT and random hexamers. A synthetic immune receptor repertoire was used to assess amplification bias, and residual bias was removed computationally. The published analysis was carried out like this. Raw reads were preprocessed to remove errors, and CDR3 was defined according to IMGT conventions as the region from the conserved cysteine to phenylalanine. Clonality was computed as 1 minus the Shannon entropy, with the entropy normalized by log2 of the number of productive unique TCRs. Whether each scalp clone was CD4 or CD8 was inferred by checking scalp TCRbeta sequences against the CD4 and CD8 repertoires from sorted blood. TCRdb obtained this table from immuneACCESS and retained in-frame rearrangements with V and J assigned. These tables miss some clones; where compared with another copy, unresolved V genes account for less than half of the shortfall, and the remainder is unexplained. Clone size and V and J calls were adopted from that table, with D and trimming inferred from the DNA. The sample yields around 190,000 clones; 45% to 65% were counted once. The ten largest clones take up approximately 0.69% of the sample.

Sequences were derived from CD4+ T cells sorted from blood, sampled at week 4, from a patient treated with tofacitinib. The origin of this receptor is a human donor with alopecia areata.

Here is the DNA: TGTGCCAGCAGTGCTACGACGGGGAGGCAGGAAAAACTGTTTTTT. Its product reads: CASSATTGRQEKLFF. The chain uses TRBV25-1 and TRBJ1-4; no D segment can be confidently identified. The CDR3 has 15 amino acids, counting the end cysteine and phenylalanine. CDR3 DNA is the only sequence kept; it has 45 bases, read in frame from the first base. V drops 4 bases and J drops 8 bases, leaving 17 bases in between. The germline V gene yields MGHDK for CDR1 and SYGVNS for CDR2.